These 13 T cell receptor beta chains share one sample of origin, sequenced in a study of T cell responses to AZD1222 COVID-19 vaccine. Profiling relied on immunoSEQ multiplex PCR, and the TCRdb table lists in-frame clones only, not all of them. The sample carries about 180,000 clones, approximately 90% recorded once. This specimen consisted of peripheral blood, obtained on day 0 of AZD1222 vaccination. The source of these receptors is an adult in good health.

The rearrangement uses TRBV19 and TRBJ2-1, with D perhaps matching TRBD1 or TRBD2 (5 bases each). CDR1 and CDR2 (germline): LNHDA, SQIVND (reference sequence). This CDR3 comprises 12 residues. V was pared by 6 bases and J by 4 bases, with 7 bases between. The CDR3 region has the DNA TGTGCCAGTAGCGAGGGGTACAATGAGCAGTTCTTC. Translation: CASSEGYNEQFF.

The genes are TRBV5-1 and TRBJ2-3; D unresolved. V was cut by 3 bases and J by 1 base, with 15 bases left in between. In germline, CDR1 is SGHRS, CDR2 YFSETQ. The CDR3 has 16 amino acids. Here the CDR3 DNA reads TGCGCCAGCAGCTCGACTCCCCTCTCCGGCACAGATACGCAGTATTTT. Translation gives CASSSTPLSGTDTQYF.

The CDR3 region has the DNA TGTGCCAGCAGCCGGGGACAGGGGGCAACCAAGTGGGAAGCTTTCTTT. Translating gives CASSRGQGATKWEAFF. V and J are TRBV5-4 and TRBJ1-1, with 12 bases lining up with TRBD1. The CDR3 spans 16 residues. CDR1 SGHNT and CDR2 YYREEE come from the germline V gene (reference sequence). The trim removed 4 bases at V and 8 bases at J, leaving 12 bases unmatched.

The V gene is TRBV12-3 or TRBV12-4, the J gene TRBJ2-7; TRBD1 matches 7 bases. This CDR3 is built from 13 residues. With 2 bases clipped from V and 2 bases from J, the junction kept 0 bases outside the gene matches. This CDR3 is CASSLQGAYEQYF. CDR3 nucleotide sequence: TGTGCCAGCAGTTTACAGGGGGCCTACGAGCAGTACTTC.

The chain is built from TRBV7-9 and TRBJ1-2; no clear D. CDR1 and CDR2 from the germline V gene are SEHNR and FQNEAQ (reference sequence). With 1 base removed from V and 14 bases from J, the gap between germline ends came to 17 bases. The CDR3 loop spans 13 amino acids. The chain's CDR3 is CASSLGARDPWTF. CDR3 bases: TGTGCCAGCAGCTTAGGGGCGCGGGATCCTTGGACCTTC. The full variable domain, completed using reference TRBV7-9 and TRBJ1-2, is DTGVSQNPRHKITKRGQNVTFRCDPISEHNRLYWYRQTLGQGPEFLTYFQNEAQLEKSRLLSDRFSAERPKGSFSTLEIQRTEQGDSAMYLCASSLGARDPWTFGSGTRLTVV.

In DNA, the CDR3 is TGTGCCAGCAGTTTAGTACAGAATCAGCCCCAGCATTTT. Encoded protein: CASSLVQNQPQHF. V gene TRBV12-3 or TRBV12-4 combines with J gene TRBJ1-5; D unclear. Deletions cut 1 base from V and 4 bases from J, with 5 bases between. The CDR3 is 13 residues long.

This clone turned up a few times. The chain joins TRBV21-1 to TRBJ2-4; whether TRBD1, the table's D call, matches the DNA was not checked. TRBV21-1 is flagged as a pseudogene. The CDR3 has 16 residues. This CDR3 is CASSTHIRDRPNIQYF. The CDR3 DNA reads TGTGCCAGCAGCACACACATCCGGGACAGGCCGAACATTCAGTACTTC.

This chain uses TRBV7-2 with TRBJ1-2; D not certain. V lost 2 bases and J lost 7, with 8 bases in between. The germline V gene encodes CDR1 SGHTA and CDR2 FQGNSA. This CDR3 is built from 12 residues. This CDR3 reads CASSLSRVGYTF. DNA of the CDR3: TGTGCCAGCAGCTTATCGAGGGTTGGCTACACCTTC.

V usage is TRBV6-1 and J usage is TRBJ1-3; TRBD1 matches 7 bases. Trimming at V came to 2 bases and at J to 3 bases, leaving 7 bases not matched to a gene. The CDR3 has 16 amino acids. CDR1 MNHNS and CDR2 SASEGT come from the germline V gene. CDR3 in DNA: TGTGCCAGCAGTGAATGGAGGGGGCACGGTGGAAACACCATATATTTT. It yields the protein CASSEWRGHGGNTIYF.

The chain couples TRBV29-1 to TRBJ2-7, with 10 bases lining up with TRBD2. CDR1 is SQVTM and CDR2 is ANQGSEA in the germline V gene. The CDR3 runs to 15 residues. Trimming cost V 8 bases and J 2 bases; bases outside gene matches: 12. The CDR3 DNA reads as TGCAGCACCCGGGAGGGACTAGCGCCGACCTACGAGCAGTACTTC. Protein sequence: CSTREGLAPTYEQYF.

This clone was detected once. V usage is TRBV12-3 or TRBV12-4 and J usage is TRBJ1-5; no clear D. Trimming stripped 8 bases from V and 5 bases from J, with 7 bases between. CDR3 length: 11 amino acids. CDR3 nucleotides: TGTGCCAGCGGAAATTATCAGCCCCAGCATTTT. It translates to CASGNYQPQHF.

The chain has TRBV7-9 and TRBJ2-7, with D perhaps TRBD2 (6 bases). Between the trimmed V and J ends, which lost 3 bases and 2 bases, there was a span of 11 bases. In germline, CDR1 is SEHNR, CDR2 FQNEAQ (reference sequence). The CDR3 contains 14 residues. DNA for the CDR3: TGTGCCAGCAGCTTCGGGGGAGGCCCCTACGAGCAGTACTTC. Protein product: CASSFGGGPYEQYF.

This chain connects TRBV30 to TRBJ1-1, with D uncertain. Trimming took 5 bases from V and 1 from J, leaving 8 bases between them. The length of the CDR3 is 12 residues. Germline V lookup: CDR1 GTSNPN, CDR2 SVGIG (reference sequence). CDR3 sequence (DNA): TGTGCCTGGGAAGCAAGGAACACTGAAGCTTTCTTT. Protein product: CAWEARNTEAFF.